Described below is a single T cell receptor (beta chain) sequence and its context. Use of 60 Vbeta and 13 Jbeta primers characterized the PCR. Repertoires were generated with immunoSEQ multiplex PCR, while TCRdb's copy carries only in-frame clones and drops some. The data contain tens of thousands of clones, 60% to 80% of them singletons. The sample originates from a study of cytomegalovirus exposure and HLA in healthy donors. The receptor was isolated from a man aged 35 to 55 in good health and CMV-seronegative. The source material was PBMCs.

In DNA, the CDR3 is TGTGCCAGCAGCTTGACTAGCCCCAAAAACATTCAGTACTTC. Translated, it gives CASSLTSPKNIQYF. The chain has TRBV5-6 and TRBJ2-4; tentative D call: TRBD2 (6 bases). The V gene lost 1 base and the J gene lost 2 bases, with 7 bases spanning the gap. The CDR3 totals 14 residues. Germline V CDR1 and CDR2: SGHDT, YYEEEE. The whole variable domain, remainder taken from reference TRBV5-6 and TRBJ2-4, is DAGVTQSPTHLIKTRGQQVTLRCSPKSGHDTVSWYQQALGQGPQFIFQYYEEEERQRGNFPDRFSGHQFPNYSSELNVNALLLGDSALYLCASSLTSPKNIQYFGAGTRLSVL.